Sequencing of this T cell receptor beta chain was carried out in a study of HIV-infected patients and healthy controls. No cell fractionation was done, so the repertoire covers all unsorted peripheral blood T cells. Study-level results: The study did not determine the donors' HLA types. MAIT alpha-chain CDR3s were frequent in healthy controls, depleted in HIV+.

The CDR3 has 15 residues. The junction had 3 bases not matched to a gene; V was cut back by 4 bases and J by 2 bases. Germline CDR1 reads LGHNA; CDR2 reads YNFKEQ. This clonotype has a handful of counts. As yet, its antigen is unknown. Reverse transcription used approximately 500 ng RNA and constant-region primers for alpha and beta. Each of the alpha and beta chains got its own library through chain-specific third strand synthesis with indices. One entry per CDR3 protein, called by TCRdb with MiXCR from the 5' RACE reads. The sample shows about 9,700 distinct CDR3 sequences, approximately 8% of them seen only once.

The V gene is TRBV4-2, the J gene TRBJ2-3; 10 bases match TRBD2. Sequencing used blood. The receptor was isolated from an adult in good health. CDR3 region: CASSPGTSDTDTQYF. Here the CDR3 DNA reads TGTGCCAGCAGCCCCGGGACTAGCGACACAGATACGCAGTATTTT.